This is a list of T cell receptor beta chains from one sample in a study of cytomegalovirus exposure and HLA in healthy donors. Here immunoSEQ multiplex PCR was the method, and the copy in TCRdb shows in-frame clones only, minus some. The sample shows under 150,000 clones, around 90% of them seen only once. The sequenced material came from PBMCs. These TCRs come from a man aged 18-30 years in good health and CMV-seropositive. Both conserved end residues are part of each CDR3. The D gene is left open where the match is weak. The size entry is marked missing in some rows and otherwise reads once, few, many or a size class.

CDR3aa,v_gene,j_gene,abundance,d_gene
CASSPDRGEQYF,TRBV11-2,TRBJ2-7,.,TRBD1
CASTSSGRAYEQYF,TRBV6-6,TRBJ2-7,once,TRBD2
CASSPTGIGDTEAFF,TRBV18,TRBJ1-1,.,.
CASSFGSGTYEQYF,TRBV11-3,TRBJ2-7,.,TRBD2
CASSPRRGSYEQYF,TRBV9,TRBJ2-7,.,.
CATGGSSPSGANVLTF,TRBV15,TRBJ2-6,.,.
CASSLGTGDAYGYTF,TRBV4-1,TRBJ1-2,.,TRBD1
CASSYGTSGSYNEQFF,TRBV13,TRBJ2-1,.,TRBD2
CASSDRGASYEQYF,TRBV28,TRBJ2-7,.,TRBD1
CASSLEPPGDYGYTF,TRBV5-1,TRBJ1-2,.,.
CAISPDRDNSPLHF,TRBV10-3,TRBJ1-6,.,TRBD1
CASSSDRGYSENTEAFF,TRBV7-8,TRBJ1-1,.,TRBD1
CASSPGGRSTDTQYF,TRBV7-6,TRBJ2-3,.,.
CASSYLPTGAYEQYF,TRBV6-5,TRBJ2-7,.,TRBD1
CASSLGTSDTGQFF,TRBV7-2,TRBJ2-1,.,TRBD2
CAISEFRDTARPIYF,TRBV10-3,TRBJ1-3,.,.
CASSIRGQVKNIQYF,TRBV19,TRBJ2-4,.,TRBD1
CASSLTSGSYEQYF,TRBV5-1,TRBJ2-7,.,TRBD2
CASSLQGAWEKLFF,TRBV4-1,TRBJ1-4,.,.
CASFSGLNTEAFF,TRBV10-2,TRBJ1-1,.,.
CASSWMDSDNEQFF,TRBV27,TRBJ2-1,.,.
CASKGLAGHTGELFF,TRBV2,TRBJ2-2,.,TRBD2
CASSLDLSSGASGYTF,TRBV7-8,TRBJ1-2,.,.
CASNRADTQYF,TRBV4-1,TRBJ2-3,once,.
CASSPTSGSRYEQYF,TRBV7-6,TRBJ2-7,.,TRBD2
CASSPLMSGGGPEAFF,TRBV11-2,TRBJ1-1,.,.
CASSLGDRVSYGYTF,TRBV5-6,TRBJ1-2,.,TRBD1
CASKTDKYQETQYF,TRBV5-4,TRBJ2-5,once,.
CASSESIGGARRTEAFF,TRBV6-1,TRBJ1-1,.,TRBD1
CASSLQGNEQFF,TRBV2,TRBJ2-1,.,TRBD1
CASRRIPYNSPLHF,TRBV27,TRBJ1-6,once,.
CASTLRGLSTDTQYF,TRBV5-1,TRBJ2-3,once,.
CAWTLNQYPRTDTQYF,TRBV30,TRBJ2-3,.,.
CAWRRYTATNEKLFF,TRBV30,TRBJ1-4,.,.
CASSPLGQANTEAFF,TRBV6-5,TRBJ1-1,.,.
CASSQWTGLAYEQYF,TRBV4-1,TRBJ2-7,once,.
CASRLYSNQPQHF,TRBV6-1,TRBJ1-5,.,.
CASSSLFGNGETQYF,TRBV5-1,TRBJ2-5,.,.
CASSLWGLLNEKLFF,TRBV13,TRBJ1-4,.,.
CAWRGGATLDTQYF,TRBV30,TRBJ2-3,.,.
CASSTDRSSYNSPLHF,TRBV5-1,TRBJ1-6,.,.
CASSLDRWQPQHF,TRBV6-5,TRBJ1-5,.,TRBD1